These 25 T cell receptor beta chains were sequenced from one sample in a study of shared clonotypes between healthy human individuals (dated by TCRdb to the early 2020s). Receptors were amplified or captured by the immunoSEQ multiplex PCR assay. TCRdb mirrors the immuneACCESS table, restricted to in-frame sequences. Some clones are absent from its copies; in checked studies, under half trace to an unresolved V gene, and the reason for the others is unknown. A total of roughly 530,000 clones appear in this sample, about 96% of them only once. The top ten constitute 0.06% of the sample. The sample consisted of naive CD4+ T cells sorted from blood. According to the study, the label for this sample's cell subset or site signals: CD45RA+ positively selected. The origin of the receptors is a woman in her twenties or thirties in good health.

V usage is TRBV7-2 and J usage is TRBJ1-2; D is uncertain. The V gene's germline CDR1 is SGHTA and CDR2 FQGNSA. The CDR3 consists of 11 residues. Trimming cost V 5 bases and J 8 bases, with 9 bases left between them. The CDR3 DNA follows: TGTGCCAGCAGCAATATCGGAGGCTACACCTTC. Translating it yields CASSNIGGYTF.

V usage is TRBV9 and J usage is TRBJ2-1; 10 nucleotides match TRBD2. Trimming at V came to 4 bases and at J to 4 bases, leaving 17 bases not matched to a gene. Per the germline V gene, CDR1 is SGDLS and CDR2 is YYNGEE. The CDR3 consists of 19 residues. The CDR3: CASSPRPGAGGPGYNEQFF. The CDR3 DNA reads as TGTGCCAGCAGCCCGAGACCCGGAGCGGGAGGGCCGGGGTACAATGAGCAGTTCTTC.

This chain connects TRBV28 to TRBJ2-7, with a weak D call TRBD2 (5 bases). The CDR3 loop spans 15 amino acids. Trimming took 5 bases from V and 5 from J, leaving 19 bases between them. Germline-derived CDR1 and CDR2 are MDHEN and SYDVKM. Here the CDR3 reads CASSDRGPSPHEQYF. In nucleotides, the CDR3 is TGTGCCAGCAGTGACCGGGGTCCTTCACCTCACGAGCAGTACTTC.

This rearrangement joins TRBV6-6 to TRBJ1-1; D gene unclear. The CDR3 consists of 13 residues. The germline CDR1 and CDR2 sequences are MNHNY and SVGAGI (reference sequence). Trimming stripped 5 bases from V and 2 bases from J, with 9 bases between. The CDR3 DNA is TGTGCCAGCAGTGGGGAAGCAAACACTGAAGCTTTCTTT. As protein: CASSGEANTEAFF.

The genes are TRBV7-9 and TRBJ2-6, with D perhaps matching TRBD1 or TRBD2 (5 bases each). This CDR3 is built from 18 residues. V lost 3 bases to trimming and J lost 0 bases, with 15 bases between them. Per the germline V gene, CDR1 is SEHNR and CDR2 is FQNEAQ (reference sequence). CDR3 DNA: TGTGCCAGCAGCTTGTCTCGGGACCGAAGCTCTGGGGCCAACGTCCTGACTTTC. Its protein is CASSLSRDRSSGANVLTF.

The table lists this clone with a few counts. In DNA, the CDR3 is TGTGCCAGCAGGGGGGACAGGGCCGGCTACACCTTC. It is translated as CASRGDRAGYTF. The rearrangement uses TRBV2 and TRBJ1-2; 9 bases are shared with TRBD1. The CDR3 totals 12 residues. Germline-derived CDR1 and CDR2 are SNHLY and FYNNEI. With 6 bases clipped from V and 8 bases from J, the junction kept 4 bases outside the gene matches.

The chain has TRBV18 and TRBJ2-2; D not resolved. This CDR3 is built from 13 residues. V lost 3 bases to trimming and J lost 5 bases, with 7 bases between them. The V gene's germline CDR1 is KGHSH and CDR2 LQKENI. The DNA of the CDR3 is TGTGCCAGCTCACCGGCTAAAACCGGGGAGCTGTTTTTT. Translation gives CASSPAKTGELFF.

CDR3 sequence (DNA): TGCGCCAGCAGCCAGGGACAGCTCACCGGGGAGCTGTTTTTT. Translating it yields CASSQGQLTGELFF. The rearrangement uses TRBV10-2 and TRBJ2-2; TRBD1 matches at 7 bases. V gave up 6 bases and J gave up 4 bases; unmatched junction bases: 5. There are 14 residues in the CDR3. The germline gives CDR1 WSHSY, CDR2 SAAADI.

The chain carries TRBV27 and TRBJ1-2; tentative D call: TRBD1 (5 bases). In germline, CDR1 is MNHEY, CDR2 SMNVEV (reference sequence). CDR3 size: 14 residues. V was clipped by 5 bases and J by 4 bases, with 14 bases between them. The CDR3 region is CASSQQGEGYGYTF. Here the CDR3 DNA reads TGTGCCAGCAGTCAGCAGGGAGAGGGCTATGGCTACACCTTC.

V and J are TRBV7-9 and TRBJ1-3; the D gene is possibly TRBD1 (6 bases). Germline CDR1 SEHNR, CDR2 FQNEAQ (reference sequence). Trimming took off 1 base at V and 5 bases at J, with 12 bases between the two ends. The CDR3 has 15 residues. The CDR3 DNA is TGTGCCAGCAGCTTAGGGGGGCAGGGCCGAAACACCATATATTTT. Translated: CASSLGGQGRNTIYF. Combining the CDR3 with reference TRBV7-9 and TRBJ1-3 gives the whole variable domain DTGVSQNPRHKITKRGQNVTFRCDPISEHNRLYWYRQTLGQGPEFLTYFQNEAQLEKSRLLSDRFSAERPKGSFSTLEIQRTEQGDSAMYLCASSLGGQGRNTIYFGEGSWLTVV.

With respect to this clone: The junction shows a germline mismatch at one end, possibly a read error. The CDR3 nucleotides read TGTGCCAGCTCCGTTGGGCAGAGCTACACTGAGCAGTTCTTC. Residues: CASSVGQSYTEQFF. The V call is TRBV18, the J call TRBJ2-1; D gene ambiguous. Germline CDR1 is KGHSH and CDR2 is LQKENI. CDR3 length: 14 amino acids. Full variable domain (remainder filled in from reference TRBV18 and TRBJ2-1): NAGVMQNPRHLVRRRGQEARLRCSPMKGHSHVYWYRQLPEEGLKFMVYLQKENIIDESGMPKERFSAEFPKEGPSILRIQQVVRGDSAAYFCASSVGQSYTEQFFGPGTRLTVL.

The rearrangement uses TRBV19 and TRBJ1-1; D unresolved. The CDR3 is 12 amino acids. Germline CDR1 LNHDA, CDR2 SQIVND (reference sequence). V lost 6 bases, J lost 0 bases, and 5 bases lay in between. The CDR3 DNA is TGTGCCAGTAGACAGATGAACACTGAAGCTTTCTTT. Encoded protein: CASRQMNTEAFF.

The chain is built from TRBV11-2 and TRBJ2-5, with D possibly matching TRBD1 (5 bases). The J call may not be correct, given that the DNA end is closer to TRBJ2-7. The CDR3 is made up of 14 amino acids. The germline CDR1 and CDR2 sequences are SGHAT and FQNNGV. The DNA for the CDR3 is TGTGCCAGCAGATTCCGGGCGACAGCGTACGAGCAGTACTTC. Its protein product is CASRFRATAYEQYF.

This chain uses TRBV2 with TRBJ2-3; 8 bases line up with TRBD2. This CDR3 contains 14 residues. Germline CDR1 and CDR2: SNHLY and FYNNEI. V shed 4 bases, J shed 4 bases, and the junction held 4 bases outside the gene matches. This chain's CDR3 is CASSARGRSDTQYF. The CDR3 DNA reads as TGTGCCAGCAGTGCGCGCGGGAGGTCAGATACGCAGTATTTT.

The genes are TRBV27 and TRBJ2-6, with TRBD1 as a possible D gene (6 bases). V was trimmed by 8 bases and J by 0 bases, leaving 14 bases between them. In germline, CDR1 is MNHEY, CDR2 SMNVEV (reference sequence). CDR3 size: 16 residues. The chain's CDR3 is CASSIGGPSGANVLTF. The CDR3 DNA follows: TGTGCCAGCTCCATTGGGGGCCCCTCTGGGGCCAACGTCCTGACTTTC. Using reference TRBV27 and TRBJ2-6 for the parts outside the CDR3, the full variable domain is EAQVTQNPRYLITVTGKKLTVTCSQNMNHEYMSWYRQDPGLGLRQIYYSMNVEVTDKGDVPEGYKVSRKEKRNFPLILESPSPNQTSLYFCASSIGGPSGANVLTFGAGSRLTVL.

CDR3 sequence: CASSHYRGPNTGELFF. The CDR3 coding sequence is TGCGCCAGCAGCCACTACAGGGGGCCCAACACCGGGGAGCTGTTTTTT. The chain has TRBV4-1 and TRBJ2-2; 9 bases map to TRBD1. Per germline, CDR1 MGHRA and CDR2 YSYEKL. The CDR3 sequence is 16 residues long. The V and J ends lost 3 bases and 2 bases, in that order; junction bases with no gene match: 4.

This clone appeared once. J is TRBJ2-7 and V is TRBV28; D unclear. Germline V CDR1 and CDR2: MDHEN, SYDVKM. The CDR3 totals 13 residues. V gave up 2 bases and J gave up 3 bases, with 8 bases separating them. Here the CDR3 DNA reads TGTGCCAGCAGTTTAGAACAGTACTACGAGCAGTACTTC. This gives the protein CASSLEQYYEQYF.

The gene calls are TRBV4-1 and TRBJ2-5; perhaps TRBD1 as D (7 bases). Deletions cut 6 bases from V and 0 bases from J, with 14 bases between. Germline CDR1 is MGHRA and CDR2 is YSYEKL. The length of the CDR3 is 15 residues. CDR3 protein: CASRHTGDYQETQYF. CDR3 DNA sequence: TGCGCCAGCAGACATACAGGGGACTACCAAGAGACCCAGTACTTC.

CDR3 coding DNA: TGTGCCAGCAGCCCACACCAGGGTGGGTATGAGCAGTTCTTC. Its translation is CASSPHQGGYEQFF. The V call is TRBV7-9, the J call TRBJ2-1; possible D gene TRBD1, 5 bases. The CDR3 consists of 14 residues. V dropped 5 bases and J dropped 8 bases, with 16 bases sitting between them. Germline values: CDR1 SEHNR, CDR2 FQNEAQ (reference sequence). Complete variable domain (other parts from reference TRBV7-9 and TRBJ2-1): DTGVSQNPRHKITKRGQNVTFRCDPISEHNRLYWYRQTLGQGPEFLTYFQNEAQLEKSRLLSDRFSAERPKGSFSTLEIQRTEQGDSAMYLCASSPHQGGYEQFFGPGTRLTVL.

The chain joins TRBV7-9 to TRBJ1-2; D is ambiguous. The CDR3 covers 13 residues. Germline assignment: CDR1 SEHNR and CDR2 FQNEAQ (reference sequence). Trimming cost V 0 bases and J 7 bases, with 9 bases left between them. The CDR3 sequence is CASSLAQTGGYTF. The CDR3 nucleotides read TGTGCCAGCAGCTTAGCCCAAACCGGTGGCTACACCTTC. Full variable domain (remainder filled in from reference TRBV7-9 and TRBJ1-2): DTGVSQNPRHKITKRGQNVTFRCDPISEHNRLYWYRQTLGQGPEFLTYFQNEAQLEKSRLLSDRFSAERPKGSFSTLEIQRTEQGDSAMYLCASSLAQTGGYTFGSGTRLTVV.

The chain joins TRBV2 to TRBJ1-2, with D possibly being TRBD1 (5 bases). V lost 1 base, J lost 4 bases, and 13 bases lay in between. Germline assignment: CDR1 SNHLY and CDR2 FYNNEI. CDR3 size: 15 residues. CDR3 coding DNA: TGTGCCAGCAGTGAAGAGAGGGGAGGGAGCTATGGCTACACCTTC. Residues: CASSEERGGSYGYTF.

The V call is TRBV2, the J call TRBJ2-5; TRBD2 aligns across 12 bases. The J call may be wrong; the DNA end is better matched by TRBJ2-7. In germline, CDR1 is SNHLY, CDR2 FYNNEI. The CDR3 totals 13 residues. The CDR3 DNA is TGTGCCAGCCGACTAGCGGGAGTTCCCGAGCAGTACTTC. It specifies CASRLAGVPEQYF.

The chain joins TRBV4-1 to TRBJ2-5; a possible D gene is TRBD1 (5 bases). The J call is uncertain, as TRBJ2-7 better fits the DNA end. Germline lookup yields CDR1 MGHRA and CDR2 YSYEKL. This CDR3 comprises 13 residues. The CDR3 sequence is CASSQDKGYEQYF. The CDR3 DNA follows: TGCGCCAGCAGCCAAGATAAGGGGTACGAGCAGTACTTC.

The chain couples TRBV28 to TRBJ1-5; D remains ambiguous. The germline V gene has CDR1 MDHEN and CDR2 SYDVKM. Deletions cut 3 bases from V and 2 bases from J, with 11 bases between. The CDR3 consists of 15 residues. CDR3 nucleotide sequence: TGTGCCAGCAGTTTTGGTGGGAGCGGCAATCAGCCCCAGCATTTT. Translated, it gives CASSFGGSGNQPQHF.

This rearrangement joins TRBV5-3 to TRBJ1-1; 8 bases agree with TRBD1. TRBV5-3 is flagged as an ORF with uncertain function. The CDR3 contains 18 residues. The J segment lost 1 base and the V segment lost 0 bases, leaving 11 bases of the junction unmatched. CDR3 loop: CARSLVGRGPVGNTEAFF. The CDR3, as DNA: TGTGCCAGAAGCTTGGTTGGCAGGGGGCCCGTTGGGAACACTGAAGCTTTCTTT.